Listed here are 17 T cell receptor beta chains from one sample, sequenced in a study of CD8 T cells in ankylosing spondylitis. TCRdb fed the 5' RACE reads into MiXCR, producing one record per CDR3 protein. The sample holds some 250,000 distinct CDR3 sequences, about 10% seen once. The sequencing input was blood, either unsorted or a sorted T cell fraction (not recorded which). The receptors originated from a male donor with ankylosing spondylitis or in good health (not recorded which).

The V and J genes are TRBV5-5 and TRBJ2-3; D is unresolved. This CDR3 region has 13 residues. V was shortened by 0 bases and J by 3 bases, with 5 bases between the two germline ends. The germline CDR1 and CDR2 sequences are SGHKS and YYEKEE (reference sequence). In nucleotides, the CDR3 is TGTGCCAGCAGCTTGGAGGAAACAGATACGCAGTATTTT. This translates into CASSLEETDTQYF.

Written as DNA, the CDR3 is TGCAGCGCCCTGGGGGTGGATACGCAGTATTTT. Its protein is CSALGVDTQYF. This chain uses TRBV29-1 with TRBJ2-3; D may match TRBD1 or TRBD2 (5 bases each). Germline V lookup: CDR1 SQVTM, CDR2 ANQGSEA. CDR3 size: 11 residues. With 7 bases removed from V and 6 bases from J, the gap between germline ends came to 11 bases.

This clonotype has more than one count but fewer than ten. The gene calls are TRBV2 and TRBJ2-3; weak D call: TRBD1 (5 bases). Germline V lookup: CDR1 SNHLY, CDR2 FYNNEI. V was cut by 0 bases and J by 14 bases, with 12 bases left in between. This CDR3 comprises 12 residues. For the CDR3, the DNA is TGTGCCAGCAGTGAAGCGCCCAATAGGGGGTATTTT. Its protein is CASSEAPNRGYF.

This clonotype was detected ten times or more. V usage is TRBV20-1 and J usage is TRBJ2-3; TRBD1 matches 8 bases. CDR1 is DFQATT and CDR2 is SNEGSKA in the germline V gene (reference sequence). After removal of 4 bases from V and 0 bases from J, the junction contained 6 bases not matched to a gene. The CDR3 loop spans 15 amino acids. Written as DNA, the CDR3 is TGCAGTGCTAACCTAGGGACAGGTAGCACAGATACGCAGTATTTT. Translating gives CSANLGTGSTDTQYF.

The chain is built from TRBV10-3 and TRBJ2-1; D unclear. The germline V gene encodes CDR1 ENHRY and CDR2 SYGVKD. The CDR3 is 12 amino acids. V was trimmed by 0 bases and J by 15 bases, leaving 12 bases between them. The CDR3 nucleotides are TGTGCCATCAGTGAGTCGATATTACATAGGTTCTTC. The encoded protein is CAISESILHRFF.

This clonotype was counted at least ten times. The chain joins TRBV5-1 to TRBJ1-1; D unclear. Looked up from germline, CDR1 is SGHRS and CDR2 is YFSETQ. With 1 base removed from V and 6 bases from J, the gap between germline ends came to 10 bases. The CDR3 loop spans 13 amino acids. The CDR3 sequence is CASSLLPGSEAFF. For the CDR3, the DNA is TGCGCCAGCAGCTTGCTTCCTGGCTCTGAAGCTTTCTTT. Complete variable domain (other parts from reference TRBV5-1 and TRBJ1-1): KAGVTQTPRYLIKTRGQQVTLSCSPISGHRSVSWYQQTPGQGLQFLFEYFSETQRNKGNFPGRFSGRQFSNSRSEMNVSTLELGDSALYLCASSLLPGSEAFFGQGTRLTVV.

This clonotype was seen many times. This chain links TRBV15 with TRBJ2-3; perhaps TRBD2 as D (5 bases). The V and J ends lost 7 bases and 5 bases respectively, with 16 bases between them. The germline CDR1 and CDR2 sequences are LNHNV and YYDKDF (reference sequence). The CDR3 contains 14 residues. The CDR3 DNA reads TGTGCCACCATTCCGGGGAATGGAGGAGATACGCAGTATTTT. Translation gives CATIPGNGGDTQYF.

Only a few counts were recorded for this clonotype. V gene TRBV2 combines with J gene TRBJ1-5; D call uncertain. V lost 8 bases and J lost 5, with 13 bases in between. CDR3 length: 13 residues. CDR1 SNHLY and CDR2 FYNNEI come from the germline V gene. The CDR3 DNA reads TGTGCCAGCCGCCCTCGGGGTTATCAGCCCCAGCATTTT. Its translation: CASRPRGYQPQHF.

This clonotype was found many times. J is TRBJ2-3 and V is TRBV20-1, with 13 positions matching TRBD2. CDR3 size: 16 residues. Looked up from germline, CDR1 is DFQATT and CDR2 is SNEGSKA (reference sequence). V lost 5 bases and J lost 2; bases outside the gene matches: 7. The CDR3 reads CSACLGLAGDTDTQYF. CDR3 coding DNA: TGCAGTGCTTGCCTAGGACTAGCGGGGGACACAGATACGCAGTATTTT.

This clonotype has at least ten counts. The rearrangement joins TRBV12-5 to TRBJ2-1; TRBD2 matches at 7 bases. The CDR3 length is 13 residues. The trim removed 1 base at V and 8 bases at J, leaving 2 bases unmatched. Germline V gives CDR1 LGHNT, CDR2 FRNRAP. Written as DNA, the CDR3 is TGTGCTAGTGGTTTGGGACTAGCCGATGAGCAGTTCTTC. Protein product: CASGLGLADEQFF.

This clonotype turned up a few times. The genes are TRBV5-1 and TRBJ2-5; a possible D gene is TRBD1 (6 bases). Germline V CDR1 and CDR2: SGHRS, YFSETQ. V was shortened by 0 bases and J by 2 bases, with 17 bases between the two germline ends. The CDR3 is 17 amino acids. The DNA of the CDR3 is TGCGCCAGCAGCTTGGAGCCACCTCAGGGGATTCAAGAGACCCAGTACTTC. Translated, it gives CASSLEPPQGIQETQYF.

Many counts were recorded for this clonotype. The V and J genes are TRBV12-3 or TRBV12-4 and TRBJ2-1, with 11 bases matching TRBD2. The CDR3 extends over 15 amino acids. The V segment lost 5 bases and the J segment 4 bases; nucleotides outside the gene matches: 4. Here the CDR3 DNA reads TGTGCCAGCAGTACGACTAGCGGGGCATACAATGAGCAGTTCTTC. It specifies CASSTTSGAYNEQFF.

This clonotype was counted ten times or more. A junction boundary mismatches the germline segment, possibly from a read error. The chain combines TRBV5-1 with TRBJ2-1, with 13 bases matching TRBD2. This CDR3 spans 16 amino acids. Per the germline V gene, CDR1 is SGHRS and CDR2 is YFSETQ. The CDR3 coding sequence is TGCGTCAGCAGCTTGGGAGGGACTAGCGGGGACTATGAGCAGTTCTTC. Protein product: CVSSLGGTSGDYEQFF.

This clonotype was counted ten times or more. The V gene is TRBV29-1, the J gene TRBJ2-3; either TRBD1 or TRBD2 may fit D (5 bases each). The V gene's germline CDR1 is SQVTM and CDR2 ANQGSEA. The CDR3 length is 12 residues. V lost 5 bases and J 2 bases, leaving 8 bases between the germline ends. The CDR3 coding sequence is TGCAGCGTTCAGGGAGACACAGATACGCAGTATTTT. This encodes CSVQGDTDTQYF.

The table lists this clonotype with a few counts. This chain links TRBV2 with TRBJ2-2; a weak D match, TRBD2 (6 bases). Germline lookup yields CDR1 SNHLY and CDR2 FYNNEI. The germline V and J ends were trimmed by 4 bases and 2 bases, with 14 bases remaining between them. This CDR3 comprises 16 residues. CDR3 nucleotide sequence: TGTGCCAGCAGTGTCGCCGGGACTCGAAACACCGGGGAGCTGTTTTTT. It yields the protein CASSVAGTRNTGELFF.

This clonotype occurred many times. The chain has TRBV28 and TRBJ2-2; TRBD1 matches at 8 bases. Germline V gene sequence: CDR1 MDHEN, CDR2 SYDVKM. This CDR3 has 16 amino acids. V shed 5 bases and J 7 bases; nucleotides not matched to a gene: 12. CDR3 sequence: CASSDPGQVFLGELFF. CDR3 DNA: TGTGCCAGCAGTGACCCGGGACAGGTATTCCTCGGGGAGCTGTTTTTT.

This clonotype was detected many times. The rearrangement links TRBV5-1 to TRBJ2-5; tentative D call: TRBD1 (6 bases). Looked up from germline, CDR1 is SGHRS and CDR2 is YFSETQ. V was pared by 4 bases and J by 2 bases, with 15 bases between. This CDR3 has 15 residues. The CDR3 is CASSPRRGQQETQYF. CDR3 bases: TGCGCCAGCAGCCCGCGACGTGGACAGCAAGAGACCCAGTACTTC.